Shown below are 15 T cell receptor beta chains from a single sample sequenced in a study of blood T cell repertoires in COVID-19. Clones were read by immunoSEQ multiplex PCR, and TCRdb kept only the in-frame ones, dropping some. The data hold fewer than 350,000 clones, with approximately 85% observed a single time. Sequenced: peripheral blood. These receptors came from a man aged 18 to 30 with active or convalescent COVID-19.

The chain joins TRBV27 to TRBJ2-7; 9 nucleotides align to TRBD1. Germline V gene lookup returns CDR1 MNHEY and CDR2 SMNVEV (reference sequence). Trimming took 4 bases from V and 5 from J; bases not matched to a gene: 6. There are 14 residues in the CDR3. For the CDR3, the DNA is TGTGCCAGCAGTTATCAGGGACAGGGCCACGAGCAGTACTTC. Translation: CASSYQGQGHEQYF.

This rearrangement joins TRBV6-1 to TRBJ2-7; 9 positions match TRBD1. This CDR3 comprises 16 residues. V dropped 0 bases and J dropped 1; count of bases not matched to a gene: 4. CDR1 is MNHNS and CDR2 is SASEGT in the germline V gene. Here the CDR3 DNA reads TGTGCCAGCAGTGAAGCGGTAGGGACAGGGTCCTACGAGCAGTACTTC. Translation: CASSEAVGTGSYEQYF.

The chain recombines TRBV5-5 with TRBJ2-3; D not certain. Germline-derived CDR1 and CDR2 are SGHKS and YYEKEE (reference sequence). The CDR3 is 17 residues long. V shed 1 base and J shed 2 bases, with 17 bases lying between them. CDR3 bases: TGTGCCAGCAGCTTGTCCCAGTTATCACTAATCACAGATACGCAGTATTTT. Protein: CASSLSQLSLITDTQYF.

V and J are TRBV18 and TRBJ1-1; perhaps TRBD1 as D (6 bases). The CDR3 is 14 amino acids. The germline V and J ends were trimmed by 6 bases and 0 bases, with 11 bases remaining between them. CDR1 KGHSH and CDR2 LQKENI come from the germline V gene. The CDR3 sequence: CASSEGGVNTEAFF. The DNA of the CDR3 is TGTGCCAGCTCCGAAGGGGGGGTGAACACTGAAGCTTTCTTT.

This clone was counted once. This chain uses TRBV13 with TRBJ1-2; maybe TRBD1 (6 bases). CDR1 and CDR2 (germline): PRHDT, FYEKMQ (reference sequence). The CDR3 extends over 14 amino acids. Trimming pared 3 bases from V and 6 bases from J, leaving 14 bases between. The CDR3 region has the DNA TGTGCCAGCAGCTTGGGCAGGGGAGAGGATGGCTACACCTTC. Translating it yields CASSLGRGEDGYTF.

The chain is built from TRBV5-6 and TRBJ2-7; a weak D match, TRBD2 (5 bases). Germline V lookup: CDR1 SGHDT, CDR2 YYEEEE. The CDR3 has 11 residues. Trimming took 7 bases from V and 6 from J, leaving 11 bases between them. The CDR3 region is CASGAGGEQYF. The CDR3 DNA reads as TGTGCCAGCGGTGCTGGAGGCGAGCAGTACTTC.

The DNA of the CDR3 is TGCAGCGTTCAATCAGGGGGCGAATACACTGAAGCTTTCTTT. This codes for CSVQSGGEYTEAFF. The gene calls are TRBV29-1 and TRBJ1-1; 8 positions match TRBD1. In germline, CDR1 is SQVTM, CDR2 ANQGSEA. The V segment lost 5 bases and the J segment 3 bases; nucleotides outside the gene matches: 8. The CDR3 runs 14 residues.

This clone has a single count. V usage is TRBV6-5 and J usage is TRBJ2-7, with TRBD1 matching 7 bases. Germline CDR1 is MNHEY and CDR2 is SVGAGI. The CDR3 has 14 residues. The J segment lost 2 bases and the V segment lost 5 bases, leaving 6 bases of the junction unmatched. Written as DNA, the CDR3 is TGTGCCAGCAGTATCCAGACAGGGCCCTACGAGCAGTACTTC. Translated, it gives CASSIQTGPYEQYF.

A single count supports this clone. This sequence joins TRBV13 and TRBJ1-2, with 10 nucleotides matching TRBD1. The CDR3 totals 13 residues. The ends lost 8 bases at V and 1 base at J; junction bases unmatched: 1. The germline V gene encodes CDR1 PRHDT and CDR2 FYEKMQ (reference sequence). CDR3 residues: CASRDRGNYGYTF. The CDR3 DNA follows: TGTGCCAGCCGGGACAGGGGTAACTATGGCTACACCTTC.

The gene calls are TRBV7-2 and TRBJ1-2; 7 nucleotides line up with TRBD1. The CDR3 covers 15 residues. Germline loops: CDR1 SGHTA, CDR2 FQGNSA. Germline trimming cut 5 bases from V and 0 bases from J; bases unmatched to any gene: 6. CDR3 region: CASSQDRVANYGYTF. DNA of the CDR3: TGTGCCAGCAGCCAAGACAGGGTCGCTAACTATGGCTACACCTTC.

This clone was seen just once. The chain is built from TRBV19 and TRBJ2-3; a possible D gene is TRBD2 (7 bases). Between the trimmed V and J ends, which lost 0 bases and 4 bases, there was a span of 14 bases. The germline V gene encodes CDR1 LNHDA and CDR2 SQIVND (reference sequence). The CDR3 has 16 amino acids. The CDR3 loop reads CASSIDEGGPADTQYF. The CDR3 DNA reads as TGTGCCAGTAGTATAGATGAGGGGGGGCCGGCAGATACGCAGTATTTT.

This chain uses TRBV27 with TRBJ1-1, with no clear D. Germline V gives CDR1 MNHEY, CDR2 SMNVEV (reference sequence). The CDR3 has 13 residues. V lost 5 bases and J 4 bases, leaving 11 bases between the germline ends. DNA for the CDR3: TGTGCCAGCAGTCATATCAGAAGCACTGAAGCTTTCTTT. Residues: CASSHIRSTEAFF.

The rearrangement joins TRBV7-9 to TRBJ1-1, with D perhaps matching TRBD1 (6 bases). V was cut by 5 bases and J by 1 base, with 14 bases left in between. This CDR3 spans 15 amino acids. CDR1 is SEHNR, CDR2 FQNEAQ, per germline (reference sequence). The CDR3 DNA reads TGTGCCAGCAGCCCAGGGGTGGGCGGGAACACTGAAGCTTTCTTT. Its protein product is CASSPGVGGNTEAFF.

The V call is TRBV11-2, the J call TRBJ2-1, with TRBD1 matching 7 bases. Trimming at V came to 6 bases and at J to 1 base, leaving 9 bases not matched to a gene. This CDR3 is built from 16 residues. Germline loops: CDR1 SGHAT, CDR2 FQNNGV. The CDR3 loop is CASSRYLTGSYNEQFF. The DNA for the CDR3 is TGTGCCAGCAGTCGCTATTTGACAGGGTCCTACAATGAGCAGTTCTTC. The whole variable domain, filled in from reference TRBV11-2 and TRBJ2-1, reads EAGVAQSPRYKIIEKRQSVAFWCNPISGHATLYWYQQILGQGPKLLIQFQNNGVVDDSQLPKDRFSAERLKGVDSTLKIQPAKLEDSAVYLCASSRYLTGSYNEQFFGPGTRLTVL.

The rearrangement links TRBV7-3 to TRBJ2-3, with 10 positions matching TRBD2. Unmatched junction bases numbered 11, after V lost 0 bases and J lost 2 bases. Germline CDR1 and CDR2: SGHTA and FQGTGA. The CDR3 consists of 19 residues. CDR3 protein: CASSLTSASGGPHTDTQYF. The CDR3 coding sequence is TGTGCCAGCAGCTTAACTTCGGCTAGCGGGGGCCCTCACACAGATACGCAGTATTTT.